These 4 T cell receptor beta chains were all obtained from the same sample, sequenced in a study of neurological immune-mediated disorders. One entry per CDR3 protein, called by TCRdb with MiXCR from the 5' RACE reads. This table holds about 59,000 distinct CDR3 sequences, about 25% found once. Time point defined: technical triplicate 2. Sequencing was performed on PBMCs. These receptors all come from a man aged 55 to 70 with HTLV-1-associated myelopathy (HAM/TSP).

This clonotype was picked up many times. The rearrangement joins TRBV5-1 to TRBJ1-2, with TRBD1 identical over 7 bases. After removal of 0 bases from V and 4 bases from J, the junction contained 3 bases not matched to a gene. The CDR3 has 14 amino acids. CDR1 and CDR2 (germline): SGHRS, YFSETQ. The CDR3 here is CASSLGQGRYGYTF. CDR3 DNA sequence: TGCGCCAGCAGCTTGGGACAGGGCCGCTATGGCTACACCTTC.

This clonotype was counted at least ten times. The chain couples TRBV7-9 to TRBJ2-5; TRBD1 aligns across 9 bases. Germline V gene sequence: CDR1 SEHNR, CDR2 FQNEAQ (reference sequence). This CDR3 comprises 15 residues. V trimming: 2 bases; J trimming: 1 base; junction bases outside the gene matches: 2. Here the CDR3 reads CASSLMGQGQETQYF. In DNA, the CDR3 is TGTGCCAGCAGCTTAATGGGACAGGGCCAAGAGACCCAGTACTTC.

Only a few counts were recorded for this clonotype. This chain uses TRBV18 with TRBJ2-2; TRBD1 or TRBD2 may be the D gene (6 bases each). This CDR3 region has 17 residues. Germline CDR1 KGHSH, CDR2 LQKENI. Trimming took off 0 bases at V and 3 bases at J, with 14 bases between the two ends. The CDR3 loop reads CASSPPTGARYTGELFF. CDR3 in DNA: TGTGCCAGCTCACCACCAACGGGGGCGAGATACACCGGGGAGCTGTTTTTT. Filled out from reference TRBV18 and TRBJ2-2, the complete variable domain reads NAGVMQNPRHLVRRRGQEARLRCSPMKGHSHVYWYRQLPEEGLKFMVYLQKENIIDESGMPKERFSAEFPKEGPSILRIQQVVRGDSAAYFCASSPPTGARYTGELFFGEGSRLTVL.

This clonotype was detected ten times or more. The genes are TRBV5-6 and TRBJ2-7; 8 nucleotides line up with TRBD1. Germline V gene data show CDR1 as SGHDT and CDR2 as YYEEEE. The V gene end was trimmed by 4 bases and the J gene end by 5 bases; junction bases not matched to a gene: 11. The CDR3 covers 15 residues. In DNA form, the CDR3 reads TGTGCCAGCAGCCAGACTTCGGACAGGGTCCACGAGCAGTACTTC. Its protein is CASSQTSDRVHEQYF.